The 32 T cell receptor beta chains in this list originate from one sample, sequenced in a study of shared clonotypes between healthy human individuals. Data came from immunoSEQ multiplex PCR; TCRdb stores just in-frame clones and leaves some out. The table shows over 1.4 million clones, with more than 95% occurring only once. Sequenced material: naive CD4+ T cells sorted from blood. Subset specified: CD45RA+ positively selected. These receptors were taken from a man aged 25 to 40 in good health.

This chain connects TRBV7-9 to TRBJ1-3; D is ambiguous. Germline V gives CDR1 SEHNR, CDR2 FQNEAQ (reference sequence). V was pared by 0 bases and J by 2 bases, with 5 bases between. The CDR3 consists of 14 residues. As DNA, the CDR3 is TGTGCCAGCAGCTTAGCTTCTCCTGGAAACACCATATATTTT. Translation: CASSLASPGNTIYF.

Regarding this clone: Additional DNA sequences in this sample encode the identical CDR3. The CDR3 region is CASRGGVQETQYF. The CDR3 DNA reads TGTGCCAGCAGGGGTGGGGTCCAAGAGACCCAGTACTTC. The chain joins TRBV2 to TRBJ2-5; no definite D call. The length of the CDR3 is 13 residues. The germline V gene encodes CDR1 SNHLY and CDR2 FYNNEI. V was pared by 6 bases and J by 1 base, with 9 bases between.

The chain joins TRBV18 to TRBJ1-1, with 9 bases that match TRBD1. The CDR3 runs to 13 residues. The V gene end was trimmed by 5 bases and the J gene end by 11 bases; junction bases not matched to a gene: 9. In germline, CDR1 is KGHSH, CDR2 LQKENI. The CDR3 DNA reads as TGTGCCAGCTCAGAAATGGGACAGGGTCGGGCTTTCTTT. Translated, it gives CASSEMGQGRAFF.

This chain uses TRBV18 with TRBJ2-1, with TRBD2 identical over 8 bases. The CDR3 is 16 residues long. The V and J ends lost 3 bases and 4 bases, in that order; junction bases with no gene match: 8. The V gene's germline CDR1 is KGHSH and CDR2 LQKENI. CDR3 residues: CASSPPYSGEYNEQFF. CDR3 coding DNA: TGTGCCAGCTCACCGCCATATAGCGGGGAATACAATGAGCAGTTCTTC.

The chain uses TRBV7-3 and TRBJ1-1, with D unclear. This CDR3 is built from 13 residues. Germline CDR1 is SGHTA and CDR2 is FQGTGA. Trimming stripped 5 bases from V and 1 base from J, with 8 bases between. CDR3 loop: CASSPRRNTEAFF. The CDR3 DNA follows: TGTGCCAGCAGCCCTCGACGGAACACTGAAGCTTTCTTT.

The V gene is TRBV28, the J gene TRBJ2-6; 9 nucleotides agree with TRBD1. V shed 4 bases and J 0 bases; nucleotides not matched to a gene: 13. The CDR3 contains 20 residues. CDR1 is MDHEN, CDR2 SYDVKM, per germline. CDR3 nucleotide sequence: TGTGCCAGCAGTTCCGGCGGGTGGACAGGGGCCCGCTCTGGGGCCAACGTCCTGACTTTC. It codes for CASSSGGWTGARSGANVLTF.

The J gene is TRBJ2-5, the V gene TRBV28, with 7 bases matching TRBD2. The CDR3 totals 13 residues. J lost 10 bases, V lost 7 bases, and 12 bases had no gene match. Germline CDR1 reads MDHEN; CDR2 reads SYDVKM. CDR3 loop: CASTAGPSGDQYF. CDR3 DNA sequence: TGTGCCAGCACAGCGGGACCTTCGGGAGACCAGTACTTC.

This chain connects TRBV29-1 to TRBJ2-1; D gene uncertain. This CDR3 is built from 14 residues. Germline lookup yields CDR1 SQVTM and CDR2 ANQGSEA. Trimming cost V 4 bases and J 0 bases, with 10 bases left between them. The CDR3 DNA sequence: TGCAGCGTTGGTTTGACCGCCTCCTACAATGAGCAGTTCTTC. Translating gives CSVGLTASYNEQFF.

The rearrangement joins TRBV27 to TRBJ1-4, with D perhaps matching TRBD1 (6 bases). Trimming stripped 1 base from V and 8 bases from J, with 20 bases between. This CDR3 region has 17 residues. Germline CDR1 and CDR2: MNHEY and SMNVEV (reference sequence). CDR3 sequence: CASSLFGVTQGWEKLFF. Written as DNA, the CDR3 is TGTGCCAGCAGTTTATTCGGGGTCACACAGGGTTGGGAAAAACTGTTTTTT.

V and J are TRBV11-2 and TRBJ2-1, with D unresolved. V was trimmed by 1 base and J by 0 bases, leaving 10 bases between them. CDR1 SGHAT and CDR2 FQNNGV come from the germline V gene. The CDR3 consists of 16 residues. The CDR3 here is CASSLGVLGSYNEQFF. CDR3 DNA sequence: TGTGCCAGCAGCTTAGGAGTGCTGGGCTCCTACAATGAGCAGTTCTTC.

The CDR3 region is CAIRSLAGAGTQYF. CDR3 DNA: TGTGCCATCAGAAGCCTAGCGGGAGCGGGGACCCAGTACTTC. The rearrangement links TRBV10-3 to TRBJ2-5, with 10 nucleotides matching TRBD2. Losses at the gene ends were 6 bases for V and 7 bases for J; bases not matched to a gene: 8. CDR3 length: 14 amino acids. Germline V gene sequence: CDR1 ENHRY, CDR2 SYGVKD.

This clone is a singleton in its sample. Other DNA sequences in this specimen translate into the identical CDR3. This chain joins TRBV5-1 and TRBJ2-5, with D uncertain. V gave up 1 base and J gave up 2 bases, with 6 bases separating them. CDR1 and CDR2 (germline): SGHRS, YFSETQ. The CDR3 extends over 13 amino acids. The CDR3 region is CASSLSVQETQYF. The CDR3 region has the DNA TGCGCCAGCAGCTTGTCAGTACAAGAGACCCAGTACTTC. The full variable domain, rest sourced from reference TRBV5-1 and TRBJ2-5, is KAGVTQTPRYLIKTRGQQVTLSCSPISGHRSVSWYQQTPGQGLQFLFEYFSETQRNKGNFPGRFSGRQFSNSRSEMNVSTLELGDSALYLCASSLSVQETQYFGPGTRLLVL.

The chain couples TRBV6-6 to TRBJ2-2; no clear D. Germline lookup yields CDR1 MNHNY and CDR2 SVGAGI (reference sequence). This CDR3 is 13 amino acids long. V was pared by 4 bases and J by 0 bases, with 3 bases between. As DNA, the CDR3 is TGTGCCAGCAGTTGGACGAACACCGGGGAGCTGTTTTTT. Translation: CASSWTNTGELFF.

This clone has just one count. The chain recombines TRBV6-1 with TRBJ2-5; TRBD1 or TRBD2 may be the D gene (5 bases each). The CDR3 has 15 residues. Trimming removed 4 bases from V and 2 bases from J, with 14 bases in between. Germline-derived CDR1 and CDR2 are MNHNS and SASEGT. CDR3 loop: CASSVGTMGQETQYF. CDR3 DNA: TGTGCCAGCAGTGTGGGGACCATGGGGCAAGAGACCCAGTACTTC.

The rearrangement links TRBV7-3 to TRBJ2-1, with TRBD1 matching over 8 bases. The CDR3 loop spans 15 amino acids. Germline CDR1 is SGHTA and CDR2 is FQGTGA. The ends lost 5 bases at V and 4 bases at J; junction bases unmatched: 7. The CDR3 sequence: CASSTDRGGYNEQFF. The CDR3 DNA follows: TGTGCCAGCAGCACCGACAGGGGCGGGTACAATGAGCAGTTCTTC.

The J gene is TRBJ2-3, the V gene TRBV4-3; 12 positions agree with TRBD1. The V gene end was trimmed by 4 bases and the J gene end by 1 base; junction bases not matched to a gene: 12. Germline V gene sequence: CDR1 LGHNA, CDR2 YSLEER. The CDR3 extends over 19 amino acids. DNA of the CDR3: TGCGCCAGCAGCCGCTACGGGACAGGGGGCCAGGCTGGCACAGATACGCAGTATTTT. Its protein product is CASSRYGTGGQAGTDTQYF.

The chain links TRBV7-9 to TRBJ2-1, with D maybe TRBD1 (6 bases). CDR3 length equals 11 residues. Germline CDR1 and CDR2: SEHNR and FQNEAQ (reference sequence). V shed 7 bases and J shed 13 bases, with 14 bases lying between them. The CDR3 loop reads CASTATGAQFF. CDR3 coding DNA: TGTGCCAGCACCGCGACAGGCGCTCAGTTCTTC.

The V gene is TRBV5-4, the J gene TRBJ2-5; 7 bases are a match to TRBD1. V lost 4 bases and J lost 3; bases outside the gene matches: 6. Germline-derived CDR1 and CDR2 are SGHNT and YYREEE (reference sequence). The CDR3 has 14 amino acids. CDR3 protein: CASSQEDREETQYF. CDR3 coding DNA: TGTGCCAGCAGCCAAGAAGACAGGGAAGAGACCCAGTACTTC.

The CDR3 loop reads CASSLSNHYNEQFF. CDR3 DNA sequence: TGTGCCAGCAGTTTATCGAACCACTACAATGAGCAGTTCTTC. The chain recombines TRBV28 with TRBJ2-1; D gene unclear. Trimming left V 1 base short and J 3 bases short, with 7 bases between. This CDR3 region has 14 residues. Germline V gene sequence: CDR1 MDHEN, CDR2 SYDVKM.

The chain has TRBV4-2 and TRBJ2-5; 11 positions match TRBD2. The CDR3 has 16 residues. V gave up 4 bases and J gave up 4 bases; unmatched junction bases: 8. Germline V lookup: CDR1 LGHNA, CDR2 YNFKEQ. DNA for the CDR3: TGTGCCAGCAGCCCACGGCCAGGACTAGCGGGAGAGACCCAGTACTTC. This translates into CASSPRPGLAGETQYF.

This clone was seen once. V gene TRBV5-5 combines with J gene TRBJ2-3; the D is unclear. CDR1 and CDR2 (germline): SGHKS, YYEKEE (reference sequence). This CDR3 has 13 residues. V lost 1 base and J lost 6, with 9 bases in between. CDR3 protein: CASSLNRADTQYF. The CDR3 nucleotides read TGTGCCAGCAGCTTGAATAGGGCCGATACGCAGTATTTT.

The rearrangement joins TRBV6-1 to TRBJ1-4; D remains ambiguous. V was cut by 2 bases and J by 2 bases, with 18 bases left in between. The V gene's germline CDR1 is MNHNS and CDR2 SASEGT. The length of the CDR3 is 18 residues. CDR3 region: CASSEWPGSASTNEKLFF. The CDR3 DNA reads TGTGCCAGCAGTGAATGGCCGGGGTCTGCCTCCACTAATGAAAAACTGTTTTTT.

In its sample, this clone was seen once. V usage is TRBV11-2 and J usage is TRBJ1-1, with D uncertain. This CDR3 has 12 amino acids. Germline loops: CDR1 SGHAT, CDR2 FQNNGV. V lost 5 bases and J 1 base, leaving 5 bases between the germline ends. The CDR3 region is CASSRGNTEAFF. The DNA for the CDR3 is TGTGCCAGCAGCCGCGGGAACACTGAAGCTTTCTTT. The full variable domain, rest sourced from reference TRBV11-2 and TRBJ1-1, is EAGVAQSPRYKIIEKRQSVAFWCNPISGHATLYWYQQILGQGPKLLIQFQNNGVVDDSQLPKDRFSAERLKGVDSTLKIQPAKLEDSAVYLCASSRGNTEAFFGQGTRLTVV.

The rearrangement links TRBV5-1 to TRBJ2-3; the match to TRBD1 covers 9 bases. The trim removed 4 bases at V and 6 bases at J, leaving 6 bases unmatched. The CDR3 sequence is 14 residues long. Germline V gives CDR1 SGHRS, CDR2 YFSETQ. CDR3 loop: CASSLDRGPDTQYF. Written as DNA, the CDR3 is TGCGCCAGCAGCCTGGACAGGGGCCCTGATACGCAGTATTTT.

The chain links TRBV7-9 to TRBJ2-7; TRBD1 aligns across 9 bases. V dropped 1 base and J dropped 5; count of bases not matched to a gene: 3. The CDR3 spans 14 residues. Germline V gives CDR1 SEHNR, CDR2 FQNEAQ (reference sequence). CDR3 coding DNA: TGTGCCAGCAGCTTAGTTACAGGGGGCGACGAGCAGTACTTC. Its protein product is CASSLVTGGDEQYF.

In the case of this clone: At the DNA level, this CDR3 is encoded by other sequences in the same sample as well. The V call is TRBV10-3, the J call TRBJ2-7; D call uncertain. V was shortened by 3 bases and J by 0 bases, with 3 bases between the two germline ends. The CDR3 loop spans 12 amino acids. CDR1 is ENHRY, CDR2 SYGVKD, per germline. CDR3 residues: CAISELSYEQYF. In DNA, the CDR3 is TGTGCCATCAGTGAACTCTCCTACGAGCAGTACTTC.

The rearrangement links TRBV7-9 to TRBJ2-3; 7 bases match TRBD2. The CDR3 length is 15 residues. Trimming at V came to 6 bases and at J to 6 bases, leaving 12 bases not matched to a gene. The germline CDR1 and CDR2 sequences are SEHNR and FQNEAQ (reference sequence). The CDR3 loop reads CASRRTSVGGDTQYF. For the CDR3, the DNA is TGTGCCAGCAGGCGAACTAGCGTTGGAGGGGATACGCAGTATTTT. Full variable domain (missing parts from reference TRBV7-9 and TRBJ2-3): DTGVSQNPRHKITKRGQNVTFRCDPISEHNRLYWYRQTLGQGPEFLTYFQNEAQLEKSRLLSDRFSAERPKGSFSTLEIQRTEQGDSAMYLCASRRTSVGGDTQYFGPGTRLTVL.

The V and J genes are TRBV5-1 and TRBJ1-1, with 10 nucleotides matching TRBD1. V trimming: 4 bases; J trimming: 3 bases; junction bases outside the gene matches: 9. The CDR3 is made up of 16 amino acids. Germline V gives CDR1 SGHRS, CDR2 YFSETQ. The CDR3 DNA reads TGCGCCAGCAGCCGGGGACAGGGGTTCCAGCACACTGAAGCTTTCTTT. Translation: CASSRGQGFQHTEAFF.

This clone was recorded only once. This chain joins TRBV28 and TRBJ1-1; D is unresolved. V lost 7 bases to trimming and J lost 1 base, with 4 bases between them. The CDR3 consists of 11 residues. CDR1 is MDHEN, CDR2 SYDVKM, per germline. The CDR3 DNA is TGTGCCAGCACCCAGAACACTGAAGCTTTCTTT. Its translation is CASTQNTEAFF.

This chain links TRBV12-5 with TRBJ2-2; D remains ambiguous. CDR3 size: 16 residues. Germline CDR1 and CDR2: LGHNT and FRNRAP. V was pared by 2 bases and J by 1 base, with 11 bases between. The CDR3 loop is CASGLPKSENTGELFF. The DNA for the CDR3 is TGTGCTAGTGGTTTGCCGAAAAGCGAGAACACCGGGGAGCTGTTTTTT.

The genes are TRBV5-6 and TRBJ2-7, with TRBD2 matching over 11 bases. CDR1 SGHDT and CDR2 YYEEEE come from the germline V gene. CDR3 size: 15 residues. V lost 1 base and J lost 10; bases outside the gene matches: 10. DNA of the CDR3: TGTGCCAGCAGCTTGCCGATAACTAGCGGGAGAGTACAGTACTTC. It codes for CASSLPITSGRVQYF.

The chain has TRBV4-1 and TRBJ2-3, with TRBD2 identical over 10 bases. V shed 0 bases and J 0 bases; nucleotides not matched to a gene: 3. Germline CDR1 reads MGHRA; CDR2 reads YSYEKL. The CDR3 is 17 amino acids. The CDR3 nucleotides are TGCGCCAGCAGCCAAGAGCGGACTAGCGGTAGCACAGATACGCAGTATTTT. Its protein product is CASSQERTSGSTDTQYF.